The 25 T cell receptor beta chains presented below share a single source sample, sequenced in a study of Ad26.COV2.S vaccination and SARS-CoV-2 variants. Treatment meaning: over 15 received Ad26.COV2.S at low or high dose, single or two shots; roughly five received placebo; per-sample allocation not given. Specimen acquisition occurred on day 63 following the initial vaccine or placebo injection. Assay used: immunoSEQ multiplex PCR; TCRdb lists only in-frame clones, some missing. This sample has hundreds of thousands of clones; 92% occur once, and the top ten carry roughly 1.7%. Sample: peripheral blood, taken in a trial of Ad26.COV2.S vaccine versus placebo. These receptors were taken from a person between 18 and 60 years old who received the Ad26.COV2.S COVID-19 vaccine or a placebo.

V and J are TRBV28 and TRBJ1-5; TRBD1 agrees at 7 bases. With 3 bases clipped from V and 0 bases from J, the junction kept 11 bases outside the gene matches. The CDR3 runs to 18 residues. The germline V gene has CDR1 MDHEN and CDR2 SYDVKM. In DNA, the CDR3 is TGTGCCAGCAGTTTTAATGGTCCAGGGACAGCTAGCAATCAGCCCCAGCATTTT. This translates into CASSFNGPGTASNQPQHF.

This chain connects TRBV7-9 to TRBJ2-1; no definite D call. The V end was cut by 3 bases, the J end by 6 bases, with 15 bases between. Germline-derived CDR1 and CDR2 are SEHNR and FQNEAQ (reference sequence). The CDR3 has 15 residues. This chain's CDR3 is CASSFFIGPSNEQFF. For the CDR3, the DNA is TGTGCCAGCAGCTTCTTCATCGGGCCAAGCAATGAGCAGTTCTTC.

The rearrangement joins TRBV27 to TRBJ2-3; TRBD1 matches 10 bases. Per the germline V gene, CDR1 is MNHEY and CDR2 is SMNVEV (reference sequence). The CDR3 is made up of 16 amino acids. Unmatched junction bases numbered 8, after V lost 7 bases and J lost 1 base. CDR3 in amino acids: CASTHPGTGGTDTQYF. The CDR3 nucleotides read TGTGCCAGCACCCACCCCGGGACAGGGGGCACAGATACGCAGTATTTT.

The rearrangement links TRBV19 to TRBJ2-1; perhaps TRBD1 as D (5 bases). The CDR3 sequence is 16 residues long. Trimming cost V 4 bases and J 8 bases, with 21 bases left between them. Germline loops: CDR1 LNHDA, CDR2 SQIVND (reference sequence). The CDR3 nucleotides read TGTGCCAGTAGTAGCAGGGCCGATGGTAGTTGGGATGAGCAGTTCTTC. Its translation: CASSSRADGSWDEQFF.

The gene calls are TRBV2 and TRBJ2-3; 11 bases agree with TRBD2. The J segment lost 0 bases and the V segment lost 4 bases, leaving 0 bases of the junction unmatched. CDR1 and CDR2 (germline): SNHLY, FYNNEI. The CDR3 is made up of 15 amino acids. The CDR3 spells CASSASGGSTDTQYF. DNA of the CDR3: TGTGCCAGCAGTGCTAGCGGGGGGAGCACAGATACGCAGTATTTT.

J is TRBJ2-1 and V is TRBV4-3; D call uncertain. The V and J ends lost 0 bases and 6 bases respectively, with 12 bases between them. The germline gives CDR1 LGHNA, CDR2 YSLEER. The CDR3 runs to 15 residues. The CDR3 sequence is CASSQDPQLSNEQFF. DNA of the CDR3: TGCGCCAGCAGCCAAGATCCCCAACTTAGCAATGAGCAGTTCTTC.

The chain carries TRBV11-3 and TRBJ2-7; 9 nucleotides match TRBD1. Germline lookup yields CDR1 SGHNT and CDR2 YENEEA. The ends lost 7 bases at V and 5 bases at J; junction bases unmatched: 12. CDR3 length: 15 residues. CDR3 in DNA: TGTGCCAGCACCTCAACCGACAGGGGGACTAACGAGCAGTACTTC. This translates into CASTSTDRGTNEQYF.

J is TRBJ1-2 and V is TRBV6-5; no firm D call. This CDR3 spans 14 amino acids. V was cut by 2 bases and J by 8 bases, with 15 bases left in between. CDR1 and CDR2 from the germline V gene are MNHEY and SVGAGI. CDR3 in amino acids: CASSYRATEGGYTF. The CDR3 nucleotides read TGTGCCAGCAGTTACCGAGCAACTGAGGGAGGCTACACCTTC.

The rearrangement uses TRBV12-3 or TRBV12-4 and TRBJ1-6; D remains unclear. The CDR3 totals 13 residues. Trimming took off 7 bases at V and 7 bases at J, with 11 bases between the two ends. Here the CDR3 DNA reads TGTGCCAGCACCTCGGGCTTCAATTCACCCCTCCACTTT. This gives the protein CASTSGFNSPLHF.

The rearrangement joins TRBV7-8 to TRBJ2-7; TRBD2 matches 7 bases. From germline, CDR1 is SGHVS and CDR2 FQNEAQ. This CDR3 region has 15 residues. V was pared by 1 base and J by 2 bases, with 5 bases of the junction left unmatched. DNA for the CDR3: TGTGCCAGCAGCTTAGGGGCTAGCGGACCCTACGAGCAGTACTTC. This translates into CASSLGASGPYEQYF. Together with reference TRBV7-8 and TRBJ2-7, the CDR3 gives the full variable domain: GAGVSQSPRYKVAKRGQDVALRCDPISGHVSLFWYQQALGQGPEFLTYFQNEAQLDKSGLPSDRFFAERPEGSVSTLKIQRTQQEDSAVYLCASSLGASGPYEQYFGPGTRLTVT.

The chain combines TRBV9 with TRBJ1-5; 11 bases match TRBD1. This CDR3 is 19 amino acids long. V lost 5 bases to trimming and J lost 2 bases; unmatched junction nucleotides: 15. Per germline, CDR1 SGDLS and CDR2 YYNGEE. The CDR3 loop reads CASRDPWTGGRWGNQPQHF. The CDR3 DNA reads TGTGCCAGCAGAGACCCTTGGACAGGGGGCCGTTGGGGCAATCAGCCCCAGCATTTT.

This chain uses TRBV4-3 with TRBJ2-7; the D gene is possibly TRBD2 (7 bases). Germline assignment: CDR1 LGHNA and CDR2 YSLEER. The CDR3 is made up of 17 amino acids. The V and J ends lost 3 bases and 0 bases respectively, with 18 bases between them. The CDR3 reads CASSHQEGGESSYEQYF. The CDR3 DNA follows: TGCGCCAGCAGCCATCAGGAGGGGGGGGAAAGCTCCTACGAGCAGTACTTC.

The rearrangement joins TRBV5-6 to TRBJ1-1, with D unclear. With 6 bases removed from V and 2 bases from J, the gap between germline ends came to 14 bases. This CDR3 has 14 residues. CDR1 and CDR2 from the germline V gene are SGHDT and YYEEEE. This chain's CDR3 is CASTGGVINTEAFF. CDR3 bases: TGTGCCAGCACCGGCGGGGTCATCAACACTGAAGCTTTCTTT.

The V and J genes are TRBV28 and TRBJ1-1; perhaps TRBD1 as D (5 bases). The CDR3 length is 14 residues. The V end was cut by 3 bases, the J end by 10 bases, with 18 bases between. The germline V gene encodes CDR1 MDHEN and CDR2 SYDVKM. The CDR3 nucleotides are TGTGCCAGCAGTTTGTCAGCCGTGACCGGGGGAGCTTTCTTT. This gives the protein CASSLSAVTGGAFF.

The chain combines TRBV6-2 or TRBV6-3 with TRBJ2-5; unclear D gene. Germline V gene sequence: CDR1 MNHEY, CDR2 SVGEGT. The CDR3 totals 17 residues. V was shortened by 1 base and J by 2 bases, with 17 bases between the two germline ends. The CDR3 DNA is TGTGCCAGCAGTTACTTCGGACCTGCAGTAGGTCAAGAGACCCAGTACTTC. It yields the protein CASSYFGPAVGQETQYF.

The chain uses TRBV4-3 and TRBJ2-7, with D unclear. Trimming removed 0 bases from V and 3 bases from J, with 12 bases in between. The CDR3 sequence is 15 residues long. Germline lookup yields CDR1 LGHNA and CDR2 YSLEER. The CDR3 DNA reads as TGCGCCAGCAGCCAAGACCAGCACCCCCTCTACGAGCAGTACTTC. Translated: CASSQDQHPLYEQYF.

This chain joins TRBV12-1 and TRBJ1-1; TRBD1, the D gene given by the table, was not confirmed from the DNA. TRBV12-1 has pseudogene status. The CDR3 spans 18 residues. This chain's CDR3 is CASSFEGQGSTMNTEAFF. The CDR3, as DNA: TGTGCCAGCAGCTTTGAGGGACAGGGGTCCACGATGAACACTGAAGCTTTCTTT.

This chain connects TRBV7-2 to TRBJ2-3, with 12 bases that match TRBD2. This CDR3 comprises 16 residues. V shed 3 bases, J shed 3 bases, and the junction held 4 bases outside the gene matches. In germline, CDR1 is SGHTA, CDR2 FQGNSA. DNA of the CDR3: TGTGCCAGCAGCTTTCGACTAGCGGGGGCTACAGATACGCAGTATTTT. This gives the protein CASSFRLAGATDTQYF. The variable domain in full, with the rest retrieved from reference TRBV7-2 and TRBJ2-3, is GAGVSQSPSNKVTEKGKDVELRCDPISGHTALYWYRQSLGQGLEFLIYFQGNSAPDKSGLPSDRFSAERTGGSVSTLTIQRTQQEDSAVYLCASSFRLAGATDTQYFGPGTRLTVL.

This sequence joins TRBV2 and TRBJ1-1; D may be TRBD1 (5 bases). Trimming removed 4 bases from V and 0 bases from J, with 21 bases in between. The CDR3 is made up of 18 amino acids. CDR1 SNHLY and CDR2 FYNNEI come from the germline V gene. The CDR3 DNA is TGTGCCAGCAGTGTTGAGGGCAGGGTGCCCCCAATGAACACTGAAGCTTTCTTT. Translating gives CASSVEGRVPPMNTEAFF.

The V call is TRBV6-5, the J call TRBJ1-5, with 7 positions matching TRBD1. CDR3 length equals 15 residues. J was trimmed by 5 bases and V by 2 bases; bases with no gene match: 6. CDR1 and CDR2 from the germline V gene are MNHEY and SVGAGI. Here the CDR3 DNA reads TGTGCCAGCAGTTACACGGACAGGCGAGATCAGCCCCAGCATTTT. Translated, it gives CASSYTDRRDQPQHF.

The sample holds one count of this clone. The chain couples TRBV3-1 (or the pseudogene TRBV3-2) to TRBJ2-7, with TRBD2 identical over 9 bases. The germline V gene encodes CDR1 LGHDT and CDR2 YNNKEL (reference sequence). This CDR3 is 15 amino acids long. J lost 3 bases, V lost 4 bases, and 7 bases had no gene match. The CDR3 loop is CASSPSGGMYYEQYF. CDR3 DNA: TGTGCCAGCAGCCCCAGCGGGGGGATGTACTACGAGCAGTACTTC.

This clone was seen only once. The chain recombines TRBV5-6 with TRBJ1-6, with 8 bases that match TRBD1. Germline CDR1 SGHDT, CDR2 YYEEEE. V was clipped by 6 bases and J by 5 bases; unmatched bases: 4. The CDR3 contains 14 residues. This CDR3 reads CASTTTGDNSPLHF. For the CDR3, the DNA is TGTGCCAGCACCACGACAGGGGATAATTCACCCCTCCACTTT.

A word on this clone: Other nucleotide sequences from this sample produce the same CDR3. V is TRBV27 and J is TRBJ1-5, with TRBD1 as a possible D gene (6 bases). This CDR3 has 14 residues. Germline CDR1 and CDR2: MNHEY and SMNVEV (reference sequence). Trimming took off 3 bases at V and 0 bases at J, with 6 bases between the two ends. The CDR3 spells CASSFRGSNQPQHF. The CDR3 DNA is TGTGCCAGCAGTTTCAGGGGTAGCAATCAGCCCCAGCATTTT.

The chain joins TRBV18 to TRBJ2-1; 7 nucleotides match TRBD2. CDR3 length: 16 residues. Germline assignment: CDR1 KGHSH and CDR2 LQKENI. With 4 bases clipped from V and 3 bases from J, the junction kept 9 bases outside the gene matches. As DNA, the CDR3 is TGTGCCAGCTCACTCGGACTAGGGGCTGGCTACAATGAGCAGTTCTTC. Its protein product is CASSLGLGAGYNEQFF.

This clone has only one observation. The J gene is TRBJ2-1, the V gene TRBV28; 9 bases agree with TRBD2. The CDR3 covers 16 residues. The trim removed 4 bases at V and 0 bases at J, leaving 4 bases unmatched. CDR1 is MDHEN, CDR2 SYDVKM, per germline. The chain's CDR3 is CASSSAGGVSYNEQFF. The CDR3 region has the DNA TGTGCCAGCAGTTCGGCGGGAGGGGTCTCCTACAATGAGCAGTTCTTC.